The rows below give T cell receptor beta chains drawn from one sample of a study of OX40 agonist ivuxolimab in advanced cancers. Clones were sequenced by immunoSEQ multiplex PCR, and TCRdb holds only the in-frame ones, with some missing. Seen here are about 61,000 clones, roughly 90% observed once, and the top ten hold 15% to 20%. The source was CD4+ or CD8+ T cells sorted from blood, collected in a trial of the OX40 agonist ivuxolimab. These receptors were taken from an adult with an advanced solid tumor such as melanoma, head and neck, liver or kidney cancer. Each CDR3 is given with its conserved first and last residue. D genes are given only for firm matches. Rows may omit the clone size; those that give it use once, few, many or a size class.

v_call: TRBV12-1
j_call: TRBJ2-7
d_call: NA
clone_size: NA
cdr3_nt: TGTGCCAGCAGCCTAGACCTTCAGTCCCGGACAGGGTTCCCCCTTTACGAGCAGTACTTC
cdr3_aa: CASSLDLQSRTGFPLYEQYF

v_call: TRBV4-3
j_call: TRBJ2-1
d_call: NA
clone_size: few
cdr3_nt: TGCGCCAGCAGCCAAGGGGTGCGGAATGAGCAGTTCTTC
cdr3_aa: CASSQGVRNEQFF

v_call: TRBV28
j_call: TRBJ2-1
d_call: NA
clone_size: NA
cdr3_nt: TGTGCCAGCAGTTTAGGAGCGAGCTCCTACAATGAGCAGTTCTTC
cdr3_aa: CASSLGASSYNEQFF

v_call: TRBV2
j_call: TRBJ1-1
d_call: NA
clone_size: NA
cdr3_nt: TGTGCCAGCAGTGAAGCGGAATCCAGGCGACTGAACACTGAAGCTTTCTTT
cdr3_aa: CASSEAESRRLNTEAFF

v_call: TRBV6-6
j_call: TRBJ2-7
d_call: NA
clone_size: NA
cdr3_nt: TGTGCCAGCAGTTACTCGTCAGGAGCCTACGAGCAGTACTTC
cdr3_aa: CASSYSSGAYEQYF

v_call: TRBV18
j_call: TRBJ2-1
d_call: TRBD2
clone_size: NA
cdr3_nt: TGTGCCAGCTCAACCGGGACTAGCGGGAGTCGCGGCTCCTACAATGAGCAGTTCTTC
cdr3_aa: CASSTGTSGSRGSYNEQFF

v_call: TRBV7-9
j_call: TRBJ1-2
d_call: NA
clone_size: NA
cdr3_nt: TGTGCCAGCAGCACAACCACAGGAGATAACTATGGCTACACCTTC
cdr3_aa: CASSTTTGDNYGYTF

v_call: TRBV5-6
j_call: TRBJ2-2
d_call: TRBD2
clone_size: NA
cdr3_nt: TGTGCCAGCAGCTTGGAGGGACTAGCGAACACCGGGGAGCTGTTTTTT
cdr3_aa: CASSLEGLANTGELFF

v_call: TRBV28
j_call: TRBJ2-5
d_call: NA
clone_size: NA
cdr3_nt: TGTGCCAGCAGACCAGACCGTCAAGAGACCCAGTACTTC
cdr3_aa: CASRPDRQETQYF

v_call: TRBV7-9
j_call: TRBJ1-3
d_call: NA
clone_size: once
cdr3_nt: TGTGCCAGCAGCATCACGGGGGCATCTGGAAACACCATATATTTT
cdr3_aa: CASSITGASGNTIYF

v_call: TRBV6-5
j_call: TRBJ2-7
d_call: TRBD2
clone_size: NA
cdr3_nt: TGTGCCAGCAGTGGGACTAGCGGGAGCCCATACGAGCAGTACTTC
cdr3_aa: CASSGTSGSPYEQYF

v_call: TRBV10-1
j_call: TRBJ2-7
d_call: TRBD2
clone_size: NA
cdr3_nt: TGCGCCAGCAGTGAAGCGGGAGCGGAAGAGCAGTACTTC
cdr3_aa: CASSEAGAEEQYF

v_call: TRBV27
j_call: TRBJ1-4
d_call: NA
clone_size: NA
cdr3_nt: TGTGCCAGCAGTTTATCAGGCATGAATGAAAAACTGTTTTTT
cdr3_aa: CASSLSGMNEKLFF

v_call: TRBV30
j_call: TRBJ2-2
d_call: TRBD1
clone_size: NA
cdr3_nt: TGTGCCTGGAAAAATCCAACAGGGGACACCGGGGAGCTGTTTTTT
cdr3_aa: CAWKNPTGDTGELFF

v_call: TRBV27
j_call: TRBJ1-1
d_call: NA
clone_size: NA
cdr3_nt: TGTGCCAGCAGTCTGGGACGGGCGAACACTGAAGCTTTCTTT
cdr3_aa: CASSLGRANTEAFF

v_call: TRBV13
j_call: TRBJ2-1
d_call: NA
clone_size: NA
cdr3_nt: TGTGCCAGCAGCTTACAAAGCGGAAAATACAATGAGCAGTTCTTC
cdr3_aa: CASSLQSGKYNEQFF

v_call: TRBV5-5
j_call: TRBJ2-1
d_call: NA
clone_size: NA
cdr3_nt: TGTGCCAGCAGCTTCGAACTTATCGGCAATGAGCAGTTCTTC
cdr3_aa: CASSFELIGNEQFF

v_call: TRBV6-5
j_call: TRBJ2-3
d_call: TRBD1
clone_size: NA
cdr3_nt: TGTGCCAGCAGCCCGGGACAGGGGGCGGATACGCAGTATTTT
cdr3_aa: CASSPGQGADTQYF

v_call: TRBV10-1
j_call: TRBJ2-7
d_call: NA
clone_size: few
cdr3_nt: TGCGCCAGCAGTGATTCCTACGAGCAGTACTTC
cdr3_aa: CASSDSYEQYF

v_call: TRBV5-4
j_call: TRBJ2-2
d_call: TRBD2
clone_size: NA
cdr3_nt: TGTGCCAGCAGCTTTTCTAGCGGGAGCACCGGGGAGCTGTTTTTT
cdr3_aa: CASSFSSGSTGELFF

v_call: TRBV7-9
j_call: TRBJ1-1
d_call: NA
clone_size: NA
cdr3_nt: TGTGCCAGCAGCTTAGTTTACATAGGGGCAGGAGAGACTGAAGCTTTCTTT
cdr3_aa: CASSLVYIGAGETEAFF

v_call: TRBV30
j_call: TRBJ2-1
d_call: NA
clone_size: NA
cdr3_nt: TGTGCCTGGAGTGTAGGTAGCTCCTACAATGAGCAGTTCTTC
cdr3_aa: CAWSVGSSYNEQFF

v_call: TRBV9
j_call: TRBJ1-2
d_call: TRBD1
clone_size: NA
cdr3_nt: TGTGCCAGCAGCTTTCCCAGGGACAGGGGACGAGGCTACACCTTC
cdr3_aa: CASSFPRDRGRGYTF

v_call: TRBV10-1
j_call: TRBJ2-3
d_call: NA
clone_size: once
cdr3_nt: TGCGCCAGCAGTGGGACAGCTAGCACAGATACGCAGTATTTT
cdr3_aa: CASSGTASTDTQYF

v_call: TRBV2
j_call: TRBJ1-2
d_call: TRBD1
clone_size: NA
cdr3_nt: TGTGCCAGCAGTGAGAGACAGGGGGCTTCTAATGGCTACACCTTC
cdr3_aa: CASSERQGASNGYTF

v_call: TRBV19
j_call: TRBJ2-1
d_call: NA
clone_size: NA
cdr3_nt: TGTGCCAGTAGTATAGATGGGGGGTCATACAATGAGCAGTTCTTC
cdr3_aa: CASSIDGGSYNEQFF

v_call: TRBV4-1
j_call: TRBJ2-1
d_call: NA
clone_size: once
cdr3_nt: TGCGCCAGCAGCCCTGCATGGGGCAATGAGCAGTTCTTC
cdr3_aa: CASSPAWGNEQFF

v_call: TRBV7-7
j_call: TRBJ2-7
d_call: TRBD1
clone_size: NA
cdr3_nt: TGTGCTAGCAGTCCGGACAGGGCCTCCGAGCAGTACTTC
cdr3_aa: CASSPDRASEQYF

v_call: TRBV11-2
j_call: TRBJ2-5
d_call: TRBD2
clone_size: once
cdr3_nt: TGTGCCAGCAGCCCGCCCGGGACTAGCGGCTTCTGGTCCCAGTACTTC
cdr3_aa: CASSPPGTSGFWSQYF

v_call: TRBV19
j_call: TRBJ2-7
d_call: TRBD1
clone_size: NA
cdr3_nt: TGTGCCAGTAGTCCCGGGACAGGGTCCTACGAGCAGTACTTC
cdr3_aa: CASSPGTGSYEQYF

v_call: TRBV28
j_call: TRBJ2-1
d_call: NA
clone_size: NA
cdr3_nt: TGTGCCAGCAGTTTATATTACAATGAGCAGTTCTTC
cdr3_aa: CASSLYYNEQFF